This entry concerns a single T cell receptor (beta chain). The entry originates in a study of T cell changes during pregnancy in multiple sclerosis. This CDR3 comprises 15 residues. Trimming pared 5 bases from V and 3 bases from J, leaving 15 bases between. CDR1 SEHNR and CDR2 FQNEAQ come from the germline V gene (reference sequence). Data came from immunoSEQ multiplex PCR; TCRdb stores just in-frame clones and leaves some out. The table includes tens of thousands of clones, around 91% detected once. This sequence was found in a female donor with multiple sclerosis, enrolled in a pregnancy study. The chain uses TRBV7-9 and TRBJ2-3; tentative D call: TRBD2 (6 bases). Sequenced material: CD4+ T cells from peripheral blood mononuclear cells, taken before pregnancy. CDR3 sequence: CASSVVGLSTDTQYF. The CDR3 DNA is TGTGCCAGCAGCGTTGTAGGACTATCAACAGATACGCAGTATTTT.